These 18 T cell receptor beta chains originate from one sample sequenced in a study of cytomegalovirus exposure and HLA in healthy donors. The method was immunoSEQ multiplex PCR; TCRdb's version includes in-frame clones alone and lacks a portion of them. The repertoire has 76,000 or so clones, roughly 95% of them found once; the top ten carry approximately 3.3%. The sample was PBMCs. These receptors were collected from a woman under 30 in good health and CMV-seropositive.

V and J are TRBV7-9 and TRBJ1-2; perhaps TRBD1 as D (5 bases). The germline CDR1 and CDR2 sequences are SEHNR and FQNEAQ (reference sequence). V dropped 2 bases and J dropped 8 bases, with 12 bases sitting between them. There are 13 residues in the CDR3. Here the CDR3 reads CASSLRQGGGYTF. The CDR3 DNA reads TGTGCCAGCAGCTTAAGGCAGGGAGGGGGCTACACCTTC.

This clone was recorded only once. The rearrangement joins TRBV7-3 to TRBJ2-2, with 11 bases matching TRBD2. V dropped 1 base and J dropped 0; count of bases not matched to a gene: 13. Germline assignment: CDR1 SGHTA and CDR2 FQGTGA. The CDR3 runs to 21 residues. CDR3 nucleotides: TGTGCCAGCAGCTTAAGCCCCCCGGACCTAGCGGGGGGAACGAACACCGGGGAGCTGTTTTTT. Encoded protein: CASSLSPPDLAGGTNTGELFF.

The rearrangement links TRBV7-9 to TRBJ1-2, with 9 bases aligning to TRBD1. J lost 8 bases, V lost 5 bases, and 12 bases had no gene match. The CDR3 has 15 residues. The germline gives CDR1 SEHNR, CDR2 FQNEAQ (reference sequence). This CDR3 is CASSGGTGNWEGYTF. The CDR3 DNA reads TGTGCCAGCAGCGGAGGGACAGGGAATTGGGAGGGCTACACCTTC. Full variable domain (rest looked up from reference TRBV7-9 and TRBJ1-2): DTGVSQNPRHKITKRGQNVTFRCDPISEHNRLYWYRQTLGQGPEFLTYFQNEAQLEKSRLLSDRFSAERPKGSFSTLEIQRTEQGDSAMYLCASSGGTGNWEGYTFGSGTRLTVV.

The chain carries TRBV15 and TRBJ2-5; D gene uncertain. Germline V gene sequence: CDR1 LNHNV, CDR2 YYDKDF (reference sequence). The CDR3 is 13 residues long. V was clipped by 0 bases and J by 4 bases, with 6 bases between them. DNA for the CDR3: TGTGCCACCAGCAGAGAACAGTTAGAGACCCAGTACTTC. Protein product: CATSREQLETQYF.

The V and J genes are TRBV5-1 and TRBJ2-1; D is perhaps TRBD1 (6 bases). CDR1 SGHRS and CDR2 YFSETQ come from the germline V gene. Trimming took off 5 bases at V and 3 bases at J, with 6 bases between the two ends. CDR3 size: 12 residues. The CDR3 DNA sequence: TGCGCCAGCAGAGGGGGCTACAATGAGCAGTTCTTC. This encodes CASRGGYNEQFF.

The chain has TRBV7-9 and TRBJ2-2; 8 bases fit TRBD1. The CDR3 covers 18 residues. V lost 5 bases and J lost 5; bases outside the gene matches: 16. Germline CDR1 and CDR2: SEHNR and FQNEAQ (reference sequence). This CDR3 reads CASSLPPGQALETGELFF. In DNA, the CDR3 is TGTGCCAGCAGCCTCCCGCCGGGACAGGCATTGGAAACCGGGGAGCTGTTTTTT.

V and J are TRBV18 and TRBJ1-3, with D possibly matching TRBD1 (5 bases). Germline V gives CDR1 KGHSH, CDR2 LQKENI. The CDR3 covers 14 residues. Trimming shortened V by 1 base and J by 4 bases, and 8 bases separated the two germline ends. The CDR3 coding sequence is TGTGCCAGCTCACCACGGGGGGAAGGAAACACCATATATTTT. Residues: CASSPRGEGNTIYF.

V usage is TRBV4-1 and J usage is TRBJ2-3; no reliable D call. CDR1 MGHRA and CDR2 YSYEKL come from the germline V gene. Trimming removed 0 bases at V and 4 bases at J, with 11 bases between. CDR3 length equals 15 residues. The DNA of the CDR3 is TGCGCCAGCAGCCAAGATCTCGGTTCGGCAGATACGCAGTATTTT. Translating it yields CASSQDLGSADTQYF.

The chain couples TRBV18 to TRBJ2-3; D is uncertain. Trimming pared 4 bases from V and 1 base from J, leaving 9 bases between. The CDR3 has 14 amino acids. Germline CDR1 is KGHSH and CDR2 is LQKENI. The CDR3 here is CASSRTGGTDTQYF. CDR3 sequence (DNA): TGTGCCAGCTCACGCACCGGAGGCACAGATACGCAGTATTTT.

The chain employs TRBV18 and TRBJ1-5; possibly TRBD1 for D (6 bases). Germline V CDR1 and CDR2: KGHSH, LQKENI. The length of the CDR3 is 14 residues. Trimming removed 3 bases at V and 4 bases at J, with 10 bases between. In DNA, the CDR3 is TGTGCCAGCTCACCTACGGACAGTAATCAGCCCCAGCATTTT. It is translated as CASSPTDSNQPQHF.

The chain uses TRBV28 and TRBJ2-2; possibly TRBD2 for D (5 bases). The V end was cut by 3 bases, the J end by 1 base, with 9 bases between. The CDR3 covers 15 residues. Germline loops: CDR1 MDHEN, CDR2 SYDVKM. CDR3 sequence (DNA): TGTGCCAGCAGTTTTCTCGCGGGGAACACCGGGGAGCTGTTTTTT. It specifies CASSFLAGNTGELFF.

This clone was counted a few times. CDR3 DNA: TGTGCCAGCAGTTTATGGACCGATCGGAGGAGTGGCTACACCTTC. This encodes CASSLWTDRRSGYTF. The chain combines TRBV27 with TRBJ1-2, with D uncertain. The CDR3 loop spans 15 amino acids. Germline V gene data show CDR1 as MNHEY and CDR2 as SMNVEV (reference sequence). V lost 1 base to trimming and J lost 7 bases, with 16 bases between them.

This clone was counted once. The rearrangement uses TRBV6-6 and TRBJ1-1; 7 positions agree with TRBD1. Trimming at V came to 6 bases and at J to 5 bases, leaving 12 bases not matched to a gene. The germline gives CDR1 MNHNY, CDR2 SVGAGI (reference sequence). The CDR3 runs 15 residues. The chain's CDR3 is CASRKGQLGLTEAFF. CDR3 DNA sequence: TGTGCCAGCAGGAAGGGACAGTTGGGGTTAACTGAAGCTTTCTTT.

The rearrangement joins TRBV18 to TRBJ2-7; 8 bases line up with TRBD1. Trimming removed 1 base from V and 0 bases from J; junction bases left unmatched: 11. Germline V gene lookup returns CDR1 KGHSH and CDR2 LQKENI. There are 18 residues in the CDR3. The CDR3 DNA follows: TGTGCCAGCTCACCACGTATTTCAGGGGGCCTCATCTCCTACGAGCAGTACTTC. Translation: CASSPRISGGLISYEQYF.

On this clone itself: Within the sample, other DNA sequences also encode this same CDR3. V is TRBV11-2 and J is TRBJ2-3; 11 nucleotides line up with TRBD2. This CDR3 is 16 amino acids long. Germline trimming cut 8 bases from V and 10 bases from J; bases unmatched to any gene: 17. The V gene's germline CDR1 is SGHAT and CDR2 FQNNGV. The CDR3 DNA reads as TGTGCCAGCCCGGACGGGACTAGCGGTGAACTTGGAGCGCAGTATTTT. Its translation: CASPDGTSGELGAQYF.

The chain couples TRBV4-2 to TRBJ2-7; 10 bases align to TRBD1. The CDR3 runs to 15 residues. CDR1 and CDR2 from the germline V gene are LGHNA and YNFKEQ. Trimming at V came to 5 bases and at J to 3 bases, leaving 7 bases not matched to a gene. The DNA for the CDR3 is TGTGCCAGCAGCATAAACCGGGACAGGGGCTACGAGCAGTACTTC. Protein: CASSINRDRGYEQYF.

V and J are TRBV28 and TRBJ2-1; D might be TRBD2 (6 bases). This CDR3 has 16 amino acids. Trimming pared 2 bases from V and 2 bases from J, leaving 13 bases between. The germline V gene encodes CDR1 MDHEN and CDR2 SYDVKM. The CDR3 DNA follows: TGTGCCAGCAGTTTAGAACGGGAGCATACCTACAATGAGCAGTTCTTC. Translating gives CASSLEREHTYNEQFF.

This chain uses TRBV19 with TRBJ2-3; 7 bases agree with TRBD2. V was pared by 1 base and J by 10 bases, with 11 bases of the junction left unmatched. This CDR3 is 15 amino acids long. Looked up from germline, CDR1 is LNHDA and CDR2 is SQIVND (reference sequence). As DNA, the CDR3 is TGTGCCAGTAGTATAGCTCGCGGGGGTCTTGCCCCGCAGTATTTT. Protein product: CASSIARGGLAPQYF.